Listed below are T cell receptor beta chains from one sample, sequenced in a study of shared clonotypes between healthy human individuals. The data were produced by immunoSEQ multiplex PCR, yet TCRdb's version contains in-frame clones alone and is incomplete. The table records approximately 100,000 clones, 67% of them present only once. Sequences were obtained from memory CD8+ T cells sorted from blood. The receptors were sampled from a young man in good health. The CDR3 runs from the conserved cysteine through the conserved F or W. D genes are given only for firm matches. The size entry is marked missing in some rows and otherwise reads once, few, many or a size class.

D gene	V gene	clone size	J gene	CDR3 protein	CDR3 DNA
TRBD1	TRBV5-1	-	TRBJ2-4	CASSPTGAKNIQYF	TGCGCCAGCAGCCCGACAGGGGCCAAAAACATTCAGTACTTC
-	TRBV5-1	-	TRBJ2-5	CASSLGASRGETQYF	TGCGCCAGCAGCTTGGGGGCCTCGAGAGGGGAGACCCAGTACTTC
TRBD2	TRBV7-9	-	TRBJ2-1	CASSSTSGRIDEQFF	TGTGCCAGCAGCTCAACGAGCGGGAGGATCGATGAGCAGTTCTTC
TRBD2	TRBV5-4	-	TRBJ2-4	CASSSGRQNIQYF	TGTGCCAGCAGCTCCGGGAGGCAAAACATTCAGTACTTC
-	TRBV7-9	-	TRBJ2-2	CASGPQGPGELFF	TGTGCCAGCGGGCCCCAGGGGCCCGGGGAGCTGTTTTTT
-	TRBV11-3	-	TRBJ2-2	CASSPTTNTGELFF	TGTGCCAGCAGCCCCACTACGAACACCGGGGAGCTGTTTTTT
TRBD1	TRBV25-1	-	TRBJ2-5	CASSTVPGQQQETQYF	TGTGCCAGCAGTACAGTACCGGGACAGCAACAAGAGACCCAGTACTTC
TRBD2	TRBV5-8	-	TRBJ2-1	CASTLRTSGLYNEQFF	TGTGCCAGCACTCTAAGGACTAGCGGGTTGTACAATGAGCAGTTCTTC
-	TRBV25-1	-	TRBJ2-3	CASSGTVDTQYF	TGTGCCAGCAGCGGGACGGTAGATACGCAGTATTTT
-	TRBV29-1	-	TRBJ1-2	CSTMQGPGGYTF	TGCAGCACCATGCAGGGGCCGGGGGGCTACACCTTC
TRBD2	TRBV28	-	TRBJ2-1	CASSRLAGLGNEQFF	TGTGCCAGCAGTCGACTAGCGGGACTTGGTAATGAGCAGTTCTTC
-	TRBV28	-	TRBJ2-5	CASSFVGPGGETQYF	TGTGCCAGCAGTTTCGTGGGACCGGGTGGGGAGACCCAGTACTTC
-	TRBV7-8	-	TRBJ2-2	CASSFRTAISLEELFF	TGTGCCAGCAGCTTCCGGACAGCCATCTCCCTGGAGGAGCTGTTTTTT
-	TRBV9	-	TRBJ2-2	CASSVGAGWGNTGELFF	TGTGCCAGCAGCGTAGGGGCGGGGTGGGGAAACACCGGGGAGCTGTTTTTT
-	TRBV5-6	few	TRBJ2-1	CASRPTGTPFPIF	TGTGCCAGCAGGCCAACCGGGACTCCTTTCCCGATCTTC
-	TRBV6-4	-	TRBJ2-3	CASSAKSADTQYF	TGTGCCAGCAGCGCCAAATCAGCAGATACGCAGTATTTT
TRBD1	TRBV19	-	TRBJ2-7	CASSAATGLPYEQYF	TGTGCCAGTAGTGCGGCGACAGGGCTTCCCTACGAGCAGTACTTC
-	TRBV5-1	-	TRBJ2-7	CASSLGGTPVGYEQYF	TGCGCCAGCAGCTTGGGAGGGACCCCCGTCGGGTACGAGCAGTACTTC
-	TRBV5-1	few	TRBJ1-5	CASSLGSASGPQHF	TGCGCCAGCAGCTTGGGGTCAGCCTCGGGGCCCCAGCATTTT
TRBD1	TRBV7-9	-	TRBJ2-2	CASSPRTGNTGELFF	TGTGCCAGCAGCCCCCGGACAGGGAACACCGGGGAGCTGTTTTTT
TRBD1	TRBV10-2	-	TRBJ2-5	CASGWGQQETQYF	TGCGCCAGCGGCTGGGGACAGCAAGAGACCCAGTACTTC
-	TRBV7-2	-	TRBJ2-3	CASSIVWGDTDTQYF	TGTGCCAGCAGCATAGTGTGGGGAGATACAGATACGCAGTATTTT
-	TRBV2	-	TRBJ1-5	CASRGEQGSSNQPQHF	TGTGCCAGCCGGGGGGAACAGGGATCGAGCAATCAGCCCCAGCATTTT
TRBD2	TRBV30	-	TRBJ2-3	CAWSGDRLRSGIYTQYF	TGTGCCTGGAGTGGAGACCGGTTGCGGAGCGGGATTTATACGCAGTATTTT
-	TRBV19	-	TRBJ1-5	CASSIDLSGYSNQPQHF	TGTGCCAGTAGTATAGATTTGTCAGGGTATAGCAATCAGCCCCAGCATTTT
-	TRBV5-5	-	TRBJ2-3	CASSWSWGATDTQYF	TGTGCCAGCAGCTGGAGTTGGGGTGCCACAGATACGCAGTATTTT
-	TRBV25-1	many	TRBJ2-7	CASSPGHLYEQYF	TGTGCCAGCAGTCCGGGACACCTCTACGAGCAGTACTTC
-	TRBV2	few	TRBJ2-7	CASSDPGEGQYF	TGTGCCAGCAGTGATCCTGGGGAAGGGCAGTACTTC
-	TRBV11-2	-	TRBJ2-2	CASTSTPGLDTGELFF	TGTGCCAGCACCTCGACTCCGGGACTCGACACCGGGGAGCTGTTTTTT
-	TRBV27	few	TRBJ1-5	CASSTAGNQPQHF	TGTGCCAGCAGTACCGCGGGCAATCAGCCCCAGCATTTT
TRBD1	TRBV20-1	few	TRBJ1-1	CSAGGAAFF	TGCAGTGCAGGGGGCGCAGCTTTCTTT
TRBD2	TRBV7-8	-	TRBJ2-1	CASSLERGLARRISYNEQFF	TGTGCCAGCAGCTTAGAGAGGGGACTAGCTAGGCGGATCTCCTACAATGAGCAGTTCTTC
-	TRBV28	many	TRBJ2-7	CASSFQTYEQYF	TGTGCCAGCAGTTTTCAGACCTACGAGCAGTACTTC
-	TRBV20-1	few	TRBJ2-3	CSGGSTDTQYF	TGCAGTGGGGGTAGCACAGATACGCAGTATTTT
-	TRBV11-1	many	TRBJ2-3	CASSPIGTDTQYF	TGTGCCAGCAGCCCTATTGGGACAGATACGCAGTATTTT
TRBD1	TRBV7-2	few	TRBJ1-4	CASSRMTGFGEKLFF	TGTGCCAGCAGCCGGATGACAGGGTTTGGGGAAAAACTGTTTTTT
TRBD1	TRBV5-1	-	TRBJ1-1	CASSSPGTGSWEAFF	TGCGCCAGCAGCTCCCCCGGGACAGGGAGTTGGGAAGCTTTCTTT
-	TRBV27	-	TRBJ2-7	CASSPPTSSREQYF	TGTGCCAGCAGTCCTCCGACTAGTTCGCGGGAGCAGTACTTC
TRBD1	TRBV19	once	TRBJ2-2	CASTPNGGTGLNTGELFF	TGTGCCAGTACACCCAATGGAGGGACAGGGTTGAACACCGGGGAGCTGTTTTTT
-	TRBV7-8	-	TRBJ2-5	CASSPPDLAGETQYF	TGTGCCAGCAGCCCACCGGACCTCGCTGGGGAGACCCAGTACTTC
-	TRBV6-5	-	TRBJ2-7	CASAGPTYEQYF	TGTGCCAGCGCGGGACCGACCTACGAGCAGTACTTC
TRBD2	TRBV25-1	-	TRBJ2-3	CASSESTASGRVMDTQYF	TGTGCCAGCAGTGAATCCACGGCCAGCGGGAGGGTTATGGATACGCAGTATTTT
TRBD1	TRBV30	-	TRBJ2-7	CAWSNRTGDEQYF	TGTGCCTGGAGTAACCGGACAGGGGACGAGCAGTACTTC
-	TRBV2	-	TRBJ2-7	CASSEDRSFTYEQYF	TGTGCCAGCAGCGAAGACAGGTCATTTACCTACGAGCAGTACTTC
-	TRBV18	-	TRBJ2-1	CASSPGKDRRTYNEQFF	TGTGCCAGCTCACCAGGAAAGGACAGACGGACCTACAATGAGCAGTTCTTC
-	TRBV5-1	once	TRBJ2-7	CASSRSGYEQYF	TGCGCCAGCAGCAGAAGCGGATACGAGCAGTACTTC
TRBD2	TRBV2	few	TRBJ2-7	CASSGALLAGSSYEQYF	TGTGCCAGCAGTGGGGCCCTACTAGCGGGAAGCTCCTACGAGCAGTACTTC
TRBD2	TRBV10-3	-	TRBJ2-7	CAISGTSGRSYEQYF	TGTGCCATCAGTGGGACTAGCGGGAGGTCCTACGAGCAGTACTTC
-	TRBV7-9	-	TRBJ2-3	CASSVSQTDTQYF	TGTGCCAGCAGCGTTAGTCAGACAGATACGCAGTATTTT
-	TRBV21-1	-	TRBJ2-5	CASSKGVRGETQYF	TGTGCCAGCAGCAAAGGGGTGCGTGGAGAGACCCAGTACTTC
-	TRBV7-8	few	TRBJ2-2	CASSSLATANTGELFF	TGTGCCAGCAGCAGTTTGGCTACGGCGAACACCGGGGAGCTGTTTTTT
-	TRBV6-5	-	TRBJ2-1	CASSYGVDGANEQFF	TGTGCCAGCAGTTACGGGGTAGACGGGGCCAATGAGCAGTTCTTC
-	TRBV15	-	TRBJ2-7	CATSQDRSYEQYF	TGTGCCACCAGCCAGGACCGGTCCTACGAGCAGTACTTC
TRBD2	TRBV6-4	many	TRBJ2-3	CASSDSTSGSTDTQYF	TGTGCCAGCAGTGACTCGACTAGCGGGAGCACAGATACGCAGTATTTT
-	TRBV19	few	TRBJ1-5	CASSIETSSNQPQHF	TGTGCCAGTAGTATAGAGACGTCTAGCAATCAGCCCCAGCATTTT
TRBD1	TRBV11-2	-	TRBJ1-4	CASSIAGTGNEKLFF	TGTGCCAGCAGCATAGCCGGGACAGGGAATGAAAAACTGTTTTTT
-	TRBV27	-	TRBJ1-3	CASSINGGSGNTIYF	TGTGCCAGCAGTATTAACGGAGGCTCTGGAAACACCATATATTTT
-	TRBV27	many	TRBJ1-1	CASSLQGQGAFF	TGTGCCAGCAGTTTGCAGGGCCAGGGAGCTTTCTTT